This T cell receptor beta chain was observed in a study of cytomegalovirus exposure and HLA in healthy donors. Regarding the study as a whole: Whilst most TCR sequences proved rare, a subset of public TCRs occurred across many donors. It was reportedly the case that the classifier diagnosed cytomegalovirus status with high specificity and sensitivity. One later analysis, an examination of the 100 to 150 validation repertoires, found that first-cohort TCR clusters tended to co-occur in them. Through in vitro validation, three CMV-associated chains were shown to be specific for CMV antigens.

Turning to this clone: The target antigen is unknown.

V was clipped by 2 bases and J by 4 bases, with 14 bases between them. CDR1 and CDR2 from the germline V gene are MNHEY and SVGAGI. This CDR3 spans 15 amino acids. Profiling relied on immunoSEQ multiplex PCR, and the TCRdb table lists in-frame clones only, not all of them. The profile shows 130,000 or so clones, around 92% of them singletons. Sequenced sample: PBMCs. The V gene is TRBV6-5, the J gene TRBJ1-2, with D tentatively TRBD1 (5 bases). The clonotype was recovered from a man under 40 in good health and CMV-seronegative. The CDR3, as DNA: TGTGCCAGCAGTTACACCCAGGGAGGGAGCTATGGCTACACCTTC. Its translation: CASSYTQGGSYGYTF.